This T cell receptor beta chain is from a study of blood T cell repertoires in COVID-19. In this sample, this clone turned up once. In the source study's methods: Reference gene primers were amplified, and this amplification served to estimate nucleated cell counts. This table comes from immunoSEQ multiplex PCR, and its TCRdb copy is limited to in-frame clones, with some not included. V, J and clone size reflect that table, while D and trimming were determined from the DNA. The sample lists under 300,000 clones, roughly nine tenths occurring once. Sequenced sample: PBMCs or T cells enriched from blood (not recorded which). The sequence was collected from a woman aged 25-40 years with acute COVID-19.

The CDR3 loop reads CASSQPQEKLFF. CDR3 coding DNA: TGCGCCAGCAGCCAACCTCAGGAAAAACTGTTTTTT. The chain couples TRBV4-1 to TRBJ1-4; D is uncertain. The germline CDR1 and CDR2 sequences are MGHRA and YSYEKL. V was pared by 2 bases and J by 8 bases, with 6 bases between. The CDR3 length is 12 residues.